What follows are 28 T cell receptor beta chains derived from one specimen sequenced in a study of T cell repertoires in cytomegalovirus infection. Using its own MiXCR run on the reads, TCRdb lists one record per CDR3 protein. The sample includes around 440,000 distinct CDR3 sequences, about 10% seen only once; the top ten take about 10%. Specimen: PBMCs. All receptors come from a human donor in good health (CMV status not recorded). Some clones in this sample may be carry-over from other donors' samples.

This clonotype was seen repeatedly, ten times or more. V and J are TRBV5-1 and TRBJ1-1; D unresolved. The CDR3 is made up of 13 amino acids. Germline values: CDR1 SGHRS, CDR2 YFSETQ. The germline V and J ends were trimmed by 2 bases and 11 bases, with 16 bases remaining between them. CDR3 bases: TGCGCCAGCAGCTTTCGACTTAATAGGGAGGCTTTCTTT. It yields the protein CASSFRLNREAFF.

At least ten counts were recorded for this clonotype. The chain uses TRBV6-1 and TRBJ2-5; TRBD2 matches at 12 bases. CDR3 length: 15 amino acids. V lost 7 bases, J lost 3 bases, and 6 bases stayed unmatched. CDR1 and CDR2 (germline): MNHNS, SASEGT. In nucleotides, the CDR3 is TGTGCCAGCACCCCTCGACTAGCGGGAGAAGAGACCCAGTACTTC. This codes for CASTPRLAGEETQYF.

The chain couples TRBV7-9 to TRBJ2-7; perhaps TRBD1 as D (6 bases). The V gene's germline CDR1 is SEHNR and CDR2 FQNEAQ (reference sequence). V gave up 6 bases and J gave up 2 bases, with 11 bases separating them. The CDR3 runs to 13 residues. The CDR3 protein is CASRGQSTYEQYF. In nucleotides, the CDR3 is TGTGCCAGCAGAGGACAGAGCACCTACGAGCAGTACTTC.

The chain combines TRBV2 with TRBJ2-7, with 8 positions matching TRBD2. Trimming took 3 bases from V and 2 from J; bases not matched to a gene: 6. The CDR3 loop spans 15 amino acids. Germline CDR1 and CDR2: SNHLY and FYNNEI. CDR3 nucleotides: TGTGCCAGCAGTGACCCCGGGAGGGCCGCCTACGAGCAGTACTTC. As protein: CASSDPGRAAYEQYF.

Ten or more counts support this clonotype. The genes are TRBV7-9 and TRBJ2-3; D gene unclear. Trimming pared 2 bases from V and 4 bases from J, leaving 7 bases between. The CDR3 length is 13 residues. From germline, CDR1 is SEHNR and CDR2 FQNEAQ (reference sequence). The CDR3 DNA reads TGTGCCAGCAGCTTAAAGTATGCAGATACGCAGTATTTT. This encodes CASSLKYADTQYF.

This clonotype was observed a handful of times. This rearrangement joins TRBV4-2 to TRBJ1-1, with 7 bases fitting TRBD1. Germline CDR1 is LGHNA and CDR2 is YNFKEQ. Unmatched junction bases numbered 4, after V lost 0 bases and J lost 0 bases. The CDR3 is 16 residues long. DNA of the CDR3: TGTGCCAGCAGCCAAGAAAGACAGGGTTTGAACACTGAAGCTTTCTTT. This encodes CASSQERQGLNTEAFF.

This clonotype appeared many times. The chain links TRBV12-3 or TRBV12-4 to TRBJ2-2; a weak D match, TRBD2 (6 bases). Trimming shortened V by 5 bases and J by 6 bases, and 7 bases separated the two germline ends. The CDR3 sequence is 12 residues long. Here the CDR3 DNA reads TGTGCCAGCAGTCGGGAGTCCGGGGAGCTGTTTTTT. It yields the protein CASSRESGELFF.

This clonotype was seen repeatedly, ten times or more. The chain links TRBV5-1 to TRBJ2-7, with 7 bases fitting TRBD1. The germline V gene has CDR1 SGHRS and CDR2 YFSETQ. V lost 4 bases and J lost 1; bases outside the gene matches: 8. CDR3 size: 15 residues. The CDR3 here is CASSIAGTVSYEQYF. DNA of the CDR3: TGCGCCAGCAGCATCGCCGGGACAGTTTCCTACGAGCAGTACTTC.

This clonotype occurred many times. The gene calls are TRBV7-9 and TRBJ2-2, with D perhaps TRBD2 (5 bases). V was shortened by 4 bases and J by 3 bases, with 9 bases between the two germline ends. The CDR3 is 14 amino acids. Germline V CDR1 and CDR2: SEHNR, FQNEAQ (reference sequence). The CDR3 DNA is TGTGCCAGCAGCTCAAGCGGACACACCGGGGAGCTGTTTTTT. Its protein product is CASSSSGHTGELFF.

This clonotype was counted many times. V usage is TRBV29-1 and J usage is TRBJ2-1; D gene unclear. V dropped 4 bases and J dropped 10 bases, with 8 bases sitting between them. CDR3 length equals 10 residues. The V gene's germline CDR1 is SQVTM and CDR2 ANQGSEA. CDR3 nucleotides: TGCAGCGTTGGTTCCAGGGAGCAGTTCTTC. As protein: CSVGSREQFF.

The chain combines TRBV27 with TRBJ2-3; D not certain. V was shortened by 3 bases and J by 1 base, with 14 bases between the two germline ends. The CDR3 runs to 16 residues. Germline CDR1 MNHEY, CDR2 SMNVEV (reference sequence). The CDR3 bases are TGTGCCAGCAGTTTGGGTCAGAAATATGGCACAGATACGCAGTATTTT. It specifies CASSLGQKYGTDTQYF.

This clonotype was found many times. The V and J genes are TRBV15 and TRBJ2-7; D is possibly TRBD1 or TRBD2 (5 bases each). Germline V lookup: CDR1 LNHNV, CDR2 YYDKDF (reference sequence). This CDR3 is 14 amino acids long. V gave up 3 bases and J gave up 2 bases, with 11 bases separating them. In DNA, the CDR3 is TGTGCCACCAGCAGGTCCCGAGGGGCCTACGAGCAGTACTTC. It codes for CATSRSRGAYEQYF.

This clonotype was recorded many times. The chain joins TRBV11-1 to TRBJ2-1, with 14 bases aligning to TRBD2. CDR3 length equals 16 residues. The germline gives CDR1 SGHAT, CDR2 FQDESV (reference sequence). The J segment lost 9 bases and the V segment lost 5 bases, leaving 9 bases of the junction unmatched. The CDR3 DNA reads TGTGCCAGCAGCGCCCAGACTAGCGGGAGGGCCCGTGAGCAGTTCTTC. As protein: CASSAQTSGRAREQFF.

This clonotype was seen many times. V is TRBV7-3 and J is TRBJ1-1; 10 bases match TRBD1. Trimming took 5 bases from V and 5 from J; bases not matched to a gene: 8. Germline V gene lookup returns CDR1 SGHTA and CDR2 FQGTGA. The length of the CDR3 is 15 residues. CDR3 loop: CASSPRGQGLTEAFF. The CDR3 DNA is TGTGCCAGCAGCCCCCGGGGACAGGGGTTAACTGAAGCTTTCTTT.

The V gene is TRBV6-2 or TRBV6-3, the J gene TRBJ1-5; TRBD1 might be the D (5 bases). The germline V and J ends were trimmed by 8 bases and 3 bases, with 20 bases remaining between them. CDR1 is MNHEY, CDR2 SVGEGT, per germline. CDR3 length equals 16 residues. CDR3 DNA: TGTGCCAGCTCCACGCCGGGGCAGGACAACAATCAGCCCCAGCATTTT. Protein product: CASSTPGQDNNQPQHF.

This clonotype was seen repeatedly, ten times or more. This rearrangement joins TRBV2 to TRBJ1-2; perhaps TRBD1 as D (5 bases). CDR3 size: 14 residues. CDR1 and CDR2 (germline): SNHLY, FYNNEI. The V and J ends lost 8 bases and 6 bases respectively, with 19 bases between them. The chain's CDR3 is CASPGDSNGDGYTF. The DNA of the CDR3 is TGTGCCAGCCCGGGGGACTCAAACGGGGATGGCTACACCTTC.

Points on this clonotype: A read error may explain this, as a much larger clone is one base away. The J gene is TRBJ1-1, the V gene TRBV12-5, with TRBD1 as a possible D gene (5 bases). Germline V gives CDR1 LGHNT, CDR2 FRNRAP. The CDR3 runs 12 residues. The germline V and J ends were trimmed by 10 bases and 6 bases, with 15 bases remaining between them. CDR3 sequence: CANGTTGAEAFF. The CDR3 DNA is TGTGCTAATGGCACCACAGGCGCTGAAGCTTTCTTT.

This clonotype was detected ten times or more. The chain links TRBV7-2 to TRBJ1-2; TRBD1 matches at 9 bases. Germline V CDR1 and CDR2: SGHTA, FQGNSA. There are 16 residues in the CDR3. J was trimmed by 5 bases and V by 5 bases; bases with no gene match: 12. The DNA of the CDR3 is TGTGCCAGCAGCCCGGGACAGGGTGTATTCTATTATGGCTACACCTTC. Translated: CASSPGQGVFYYGYTF.

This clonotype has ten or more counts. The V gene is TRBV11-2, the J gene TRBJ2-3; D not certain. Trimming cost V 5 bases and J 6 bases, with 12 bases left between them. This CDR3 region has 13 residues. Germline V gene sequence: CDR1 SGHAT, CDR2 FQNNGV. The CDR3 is CASSLWTADTQYF. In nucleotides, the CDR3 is TGTGCCAGCAGCCTTTGGACGGCGGATACGCAGTATTTT.

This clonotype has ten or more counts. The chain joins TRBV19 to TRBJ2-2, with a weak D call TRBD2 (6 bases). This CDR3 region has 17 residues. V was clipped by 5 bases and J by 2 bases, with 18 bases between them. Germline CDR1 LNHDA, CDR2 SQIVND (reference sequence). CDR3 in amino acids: CASSSRWGTSNTGELFF. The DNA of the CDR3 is TGTGCCAGTAGTTCCCGGTGGGGGACTTCTAACACCGGGGAGCTGTTTTTT.

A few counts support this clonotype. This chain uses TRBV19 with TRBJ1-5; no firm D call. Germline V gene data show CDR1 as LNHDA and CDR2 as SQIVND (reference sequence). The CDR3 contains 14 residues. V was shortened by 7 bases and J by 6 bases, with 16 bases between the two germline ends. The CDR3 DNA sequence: TGTGCCAGTACTGAGCAGGCGGTTGCTCAGCCCCAGCATTTT. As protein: CASTEQAVAQPQHF.

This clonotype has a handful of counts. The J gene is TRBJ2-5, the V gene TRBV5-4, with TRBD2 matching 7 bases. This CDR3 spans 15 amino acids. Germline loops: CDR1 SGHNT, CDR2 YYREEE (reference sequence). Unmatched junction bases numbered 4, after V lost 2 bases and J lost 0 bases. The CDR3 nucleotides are TGTGCCAGCAGCTTAACCGGGACTAACCAAGAGACCCAGTACTTC. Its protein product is CASSLTGTNQETQYF.

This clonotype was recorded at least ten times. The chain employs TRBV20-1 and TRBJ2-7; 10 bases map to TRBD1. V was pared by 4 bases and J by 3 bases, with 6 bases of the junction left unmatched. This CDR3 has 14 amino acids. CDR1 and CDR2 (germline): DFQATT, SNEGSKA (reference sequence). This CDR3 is CSANWDRGLYEQYF. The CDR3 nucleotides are TGCAGTGCTAACTGGGACAGGGGACTCTACGAGCAGTACTTC.

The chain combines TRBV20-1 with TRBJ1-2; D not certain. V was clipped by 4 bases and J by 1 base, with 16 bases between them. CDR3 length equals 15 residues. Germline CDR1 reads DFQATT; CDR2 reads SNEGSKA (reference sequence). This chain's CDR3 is CSAKEEGRFNYGYTF. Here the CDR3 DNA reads TGCAGTGCTAAAGAGGAGGGCCGCTTTAACTATGGCTACACCTTC.

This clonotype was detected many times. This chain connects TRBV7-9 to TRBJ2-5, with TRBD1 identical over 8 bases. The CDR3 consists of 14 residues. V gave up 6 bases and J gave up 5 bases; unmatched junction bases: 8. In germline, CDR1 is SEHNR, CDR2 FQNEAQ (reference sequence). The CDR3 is CASRLGRQGETQYF. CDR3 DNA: TGTGCCAGCAGGCTAGGAAGACAGGGGGAGACCCAGTACTTC.

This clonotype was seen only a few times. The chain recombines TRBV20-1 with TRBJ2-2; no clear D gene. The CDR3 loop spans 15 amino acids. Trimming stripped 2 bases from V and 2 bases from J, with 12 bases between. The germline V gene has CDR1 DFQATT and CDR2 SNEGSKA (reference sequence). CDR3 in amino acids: CSARNPTDNTGELFF. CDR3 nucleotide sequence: TGCAGTGCTAGAAATCCCACAGACAACACCGGGGAGCTGTTTTTT.

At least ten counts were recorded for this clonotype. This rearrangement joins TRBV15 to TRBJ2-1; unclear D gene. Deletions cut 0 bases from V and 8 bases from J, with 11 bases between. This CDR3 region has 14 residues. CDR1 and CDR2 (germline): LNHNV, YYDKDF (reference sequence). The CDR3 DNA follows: TGTGCCACCAGCAGAGAAGGATTTAGCTATGAGCAGTTCTTC. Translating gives CATSREGFSYEQFF.

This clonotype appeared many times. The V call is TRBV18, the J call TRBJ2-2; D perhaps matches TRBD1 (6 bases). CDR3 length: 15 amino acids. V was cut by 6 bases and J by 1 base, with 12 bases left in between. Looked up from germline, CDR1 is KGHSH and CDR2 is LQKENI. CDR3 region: CASSSGTLNTGELFF. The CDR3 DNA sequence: TGTGCCAGCTCGTCCGGGACATTGAACACCGGGGAGCTGTTTTTT.